This record looks at one T cell receptor (beta chain) sequence and its context. Its antigen is not identified. cDNA prepared by RNA extraction and subsequent reverse transcription served as the template for sequencing. Some clones are missing from TCRdb's copy, which holds only in-frame ones; the method was immunoSEQ multiplex PCR. The table records around 100,000 clones, around three fifths of them present only once. The CDR3 is 14 amino acids. Germline V gives CDR1 SGDLS, CDR2 YYNGEE. Trimming cost V 8 bases and J 0 bases, with 11 bases left between them. This entry is derived from a study of CD8+ T cells in alopecia areata. Study at large: Dosing spanned 6 to 18 months on tofacitinib, then 6 months off drug. Study results and caveats: The study found that many expanded lesional clones persisted in scalp and blood during tofacitinib. For patients receiving tofacitinib, scalp clonality and expanded CD8+ clones among the top 100 significantly decreased.

Stated treatment: oral pan-JAK inhibitor, 5-10 mg twice daily. PBMCs were stained for CD3, CD4 and CD8, and CD4+ and CD8+ T cells were sorted. V gene TRBV9 combines with J gene TRBJ2-2; D might be TRBD1 (5 bases). The specimen was CD4+ T cells sorted from blood, collected at week 24, from a patient treated with tofacitinib. This TCR derives from a human donor with alopecia areata. This CDR3 reads CASTGQANTGELFF. CDR3 sequence (DNA): TGTGCCAGTACCGGACAAGCGAACACCGGGGAGCTGTTTTTT. Full variable domain (outside the CDR3, taken from reference TRBV9 and TRBJ2-2): DSGVTQTPKHLITATGQRVTLRCSPRSGDLSVYWYQQSLDQGLQFLIQYYNGEERAKGNILERFSAQQFPDLHSELNLSSLELGDSALYFCASTGQANTGELFFGEGSRLTVL.